These 13 T cell receptor beta chains were sequenced from one sample in a study of cytomegalovirus exposure and HLA in healthy donors. Here immunoSEQ multiplex PCR was the method, and the copy in TCRdb shows in-frame clones only, minus some. The table has 120,000 or so clones, approximately 90% seen once; the top ten hold about 2.1%. Input material: PBMCs. These receptors were collected from a woman between 18 and 29 years old in good health and CMV-seronegative.

The CDR3 is CASSPRGAYEQYF. For the CDR3, the DNA is TGTGCCAGTAGTCCCAGGGGGGCCTACGAGCAGTACTTC. The chain links TRBV19 to TRBJ2-7; D perhaps matches TRBD1 (7 bases). Germline CDR1 LNHDA, CDR2 SQIVND (reference sequence). The CDR3 contains 13 residues. Trimming cost V 5 bases and J 2 bases, with 10 bases left between them.

The chain couples TRBV6-6 to TRBJ1-2; TRBD1 is a possible D gene (5 bases). CDR3 length: 14 residues. Germline V CDR1 and CDR2: MNHNY, SVGAGI (reference sequence). Between the trimmed V and J ends, which lost 3 bases and 2 bases, there was a span of 10 bases. CDR3 coding DNA: TGTGCCAGCAGTTATGACAGCCAAAACTATGGCTACACCTTC. This gives the protein CASSYDSQNYGYTF.

A single count supports this clone. The chain employs TRBV28 and TRBJ1-2; possibly TRBD1 for D (5 bases). CDR1 is MDHEN and CDR2 is SYDVKM in the germline V gene. The CDR3 sequence is 13 residues long. Between the trimmed V and J ends, which lost 2 bases and 10 bases, there was a span of 14 bases. CDR3 amino acids: CASSLTGLIFYTF. The CDR3 DNA follows: TGTGCCAGCAGTTTAACAGGCCTAATTTTCTACACCTTC.

The chain employs TRBV11-3 and TRBJ2-7; TRBD2 matches at 10 bases. Germline V gene lookup returns CDR1 SGHNT and CDR2 YENEEA. This CDR3 has 17 residues. V trimming: 4 bases; J trimming: 4 bases; junction bases outside the gene matches: 13. CDR3 DNA: TGTGCCAGCAGCTCCCCGGGACTAGCGTATTTGTTTTACGAGCAGTACTTC. It codes for CASSSPGLAYLFYEQYF.

The J gene is TRBJ2-3, the V gene TRBV10-1; perhaps TRBD2 as D (6 bases). Trimming removed 6 bases at V and 0 bases at J, with 10 bases between. Germline V gene lookup returns CDR1 WNHNN and CDR2 SYGVQD (reference sequence). This CDR3 is 14 amino acids long. As DNA, the CDR3 is TGCGCCAGCAGCAGCGGGTTGAGCACAGATACGCAGTATTTT. As protein: CASSSGLSTDTQYF.

The V and J genes are TRBV6-5 and TRBJ1-2, with TRBD1 matching over 11 bases. The germline V gene encodes CDR1 MNHEY and CDR2 SVGAGI. Trimming at V came to 8 bases and at J to 6 bases, leaving 5 bases not matched to a gene. CDR3 length: 13 residues. DNA of the CDR3: TGTGCCAGCGGGGACAGGGGGACTAATGGCTACACCTTC. Amino acids: CASGDRGTNGYTF.

J is TRBJ2-5 and V is TRBV6-5; 9 bases fit TRBD2. This CDR3 is 15 amino acids long. Germline-derived CDR1 and CDR2 are MNHEY and SVGAGI. Trimming cost V 6 bases and J 3 bases; bases outside gene matches: 8. CDR3: CASRNGLAREETQYF. In nucleotides, the CDR3 is TGTGCCAGCAGAAACGGACTAGCGAGAGAAGAGACCCAGTACTTC.

The chain combines TRBV4-2 with TRBJ2-7, with a tentative D call TRBD1 (5 bases). The CDR3 has 14 residues. CDR1 and CDR2 (germline): LGHNA, YNFKEQ. The ends were cut back, 0 bases at V and 0 bases at J, with 6 bases in the middle. The CDR3 loop is CASSQDRASYEQYF. The CDR3 nucleotides read TGTGCCAGCAGCCAAGACAGGGCCTCCTACGAGCAGTACTTC.

V gene TRBV11-2 combines with J gene TRBJ2-7, with a tentative D call TRBD2 (5 bases). The length of the CDR3 is 15 residues. Looked up from germline, CDR1 is SGHAT and CDR2 is FQNNGV. The ends were cut back, 2 bases at V and 2 bases at J, with 13 bases in the middle. Written as DNA, the CDR3 is TGTGCCAGCAGCTTATCTCGAACCGGGGCCTACGAGCAGTACTTC. Protein sequence: CASSLSRTGAYEQYF.

V is TRBV5-1 and J is TRBJ1-2; no clear D gene. Between the trimmed V and J ends, which lost 4 bases and 4 bases, there was a span of 17 bases. The CDR3 has 15 amino acids. Germline CDR1 and CDR2: SGHRS and YFSETQ. CDR3 bases: TGCGCCAGCAGCATCACCACTCCATACAGCTATGGCTACACCTTC. Its protein product is CASSITTPYSYGYTF.

The chain combines TRBV7-7 with TRBJ2-1, with TRBD2 as a possible D gene (5 bases). The length of the CDR3 is 15 residues. Germline values: CDR1 SSHAT, CDR2 FNYEAQ (reference sequence). Trimming shortened V by 1 base and J by 8 bases, and 15 bases separated the two germline ends. The CDR3 DNA is TGTGCCAGCAGCTTAGAGGTTGGCGCGAGGGATGAGCAGTTCTTC. This encodes CASSLEVGARDEQFF.

This clone was counted a few times. V is TRBV11-2 and J is TRBJ2-7, with TRBD1 matching 8 bases. The V gene end was trimmed by 5 bases and the J gene end by 1 base; junction bases not matched to a gene: 4. The germline gives CDR1 SGHAT, CDR2 FQNNGV. CDR3 length equals 14 residues. CDR3 coding DNA: TGTGCCAGCAGCGTCGGGACAGGATCCTACGAGCAGTACTTC. It encodes CASSVGTGSYEQYF. The whole variable domain, filled in from reference TRBV11-2 and TRBJ2-7, reads EAGVAQSPRYKIIEKRQSVAFWCNPISGHATLYWYQQILGQGPKLLIQFQNNGVVDDSQLPKDRFSAERLKGVDSTLKIQPAKLEDSAVYLCASSVGTGSYEQYFGPGTRLTVT.

The chain is built from TRBV18 and TRBJ2-3; TRBD2 is a possible D gene (7 bases). The CDR3 extends over 17 amino acids. The germline gives CDR1 KGHSH, CDR2 LQKENI. The V end lost 4 bases, the J end lost 1 base, and 18 bases lay between the germline ends. This CDR3 reads CASSQTGGSPRTDTQYF. CDR3 DNA sequence: TGTGCCAGCTCACAAACGGGGGGCTCCCCTCGCACAGATACGCAGTATTTT.